One and the same sample provided the 29 T cell receptor beta chains below, sequenced in a study of Ad26.COV2.S vaccination and SARS-CoV-2 variants (dated by TCRdb to the early 2020s). The treatment or condition label corresponds to: some 19 received Ad26.COV2.S at low or high dose, single or two shots; about 5 received placebo; per-sample allocation not given. For vaccine and placebo recipients, the sequenced repertoires came from samples collected on day 63 after the first injection. The receptor library was made with the immunoSEQ multiplex PCR assay. In its TCRdb copy, this immuneACCESS table keeps in-frame sequences only and misses some clones. Where compared with another copy, unresolved V genes explain less than half of these, and the others have no known cause. The sample includes under 550,000 clones, with over 75% observed a single time. The top ten clones comprise 3.6% of the sample. The specimen comprised peripheral blood, sampled in a trial of Ad26.COV2.S vaccine versus placebo. The receptors here all came from a person aged 18 to 59 who received the Ad26.COV2.S COVID-19 vaccine or a placebo.

This chain uses TRBV5-6 with TRBJ2-7; D remains ambiguous. The CDR3 has 13 residues. Germline CDR1 and CDR2: SGHDT and YYEEEE. Trimming stripped 4 bases from V and 7 bases from J, with 15 bases between. The CDR3, as DNA: TGTGCCAGCAGCCCCCAATTTGGTGGTGAGCAGTACTTC. Protein product: CASSPQFGGEQYF.

This rearrangement joins TRBV11-2 to TRBJ1-1, with D unclear. Germline CDR1 is SGHAT and CDR2 is FQNNGV. The V end lost 8 bases, the J end lost 4 bases, and 17 bases lay between the germline ends. There are 14 residues in the CDR3. CDR3 in DNA: TGTGCCAGCGGGTGGAGGCCAGGCGGCACTGAAGCTTTCTTT. Its translation is CASGWRPGGTEAFF.

CDR3 in amino acids: CASSYSIGWNQPQHF. DNA for the CDR3: TGTGCCAGCAGTTACTCGATCGGGTGGAATCAGCCCCAGCATTTT. The chain employs TRBV6-2 or TRBV6-3 and TRBJ1-5; D is unresolved. The CDR3 is made up of 15 amino acids. V was shortened by 0 bases and J by 4 bases, with 10 bases between the two germline ends. Looked up from germline, CDR1 is MNHEY and CDR2 is SVGEGT.

The chain couples TRBV7-2 to TRBJ2-7; D is tentatively TRBD1 or TRBD2 (6 bases each). Germline V gene sequence: CDR1 SGHTA, CDR2 FQGNSA. The CDR3 contains 15 residues. The ends were cut back, 2 bases at V and 2 bases at J, with 13 bases in the middle. CDR3 in amino acids: CASSLHGGLTYEQYF. The CDR3 DNA is TGTGCCAGCAGCTTACATGGGGGGCTGACCTACGAGCAGTACTTC.

The chain recombines TRBV19 with TRBJ1-1; 11 bases are shared with TRBD1. Trimming at V came to 1 base and at J to 5 bases, leaving 9 bases not matched to a gene. The CDR3 length is 17 residues. From germline, CDR1 is LNHDA and CDR2 SQIVND (reference sequence). CDR3 nucleotides: TGTGCCAGTAGTATAGGGGGACAGGGGGTAGGCTGGACTGAAGCTTTCTTT. Its protein is CASSIGGQGVGWTEAFF.

CDR3 amino acids: CASSLGAGNTEAFF. The CDR3 DNA follows: TGTGCCAGCAGCTTAGGGGCAGGGAACACTGAAGCTTTCTTT. V usage is TRBV7-8 and J usage is TRBJ1-1; D uncertain. Trimming left V 1 base short and J 1 base short, with 7 bases between. The CDR3 sequence is 14 residues long. CDR1 SGHVS and CDR2 FQNEAQ come from the germline V gene. Full variable domain (outside the CDR3, taken from reference TRBV7-8 and TRBJ1-1): GAGVSQSPRYKVAKRGQDVALRCDPISGHVSLFWYQQALGQGPEFLTYFQNEAQLDKSGLPSDRFFAERPEGSVSTLKIQRTQQEDSAVYLCASSLGAGNTEAFFGQGTRLTVV.

The CDR3 bases are TGTGCCAGCAGTTCCTGGACGGGGAGCACAGATACGCAGTATTTT. It codes for CASSSWTGSTDTQYF. The chain carries TRBV27 and TRBJ2-3, with D possibly matching TRBD2 (5 bases). The CDR3 spans 15 residues. The germline V gene encodes CDR1 MNHEY and CDR2 SMNVEV (reference sequence). V dropped 4 bases and J dropped 0 bases, with 11 bases sitting between them.

This clone was picked up one time. CDR3 protein: CASSFDTLYGYTF. The DNA of the CDR3 is TGTGCCAGCAGCTTTGACACCCTCTATGGCTACACCTTC. This chain connects TRBV5-6 to TRBJ1-2; D is ambiguous. This CDR3 is built from 13 residues. Between the trimmed V and J ends, which lost 2 bases and 4 bases, there was a span of 9 bases. CDR1 is SGHDT and CDR2 is YYEEEE in the germline V gene.

This chain uses TRBV19 with TRBJ2-2, with 8 positions matching TRBD1. This CDR3 region has 16 residues. Germline V gene data show CDR1 as LNHDA and CDR2 as SQIVND (reference sequence). Losses at the gene ends were 3 bases for V and 7 bases for J; bases not matched to a gene: 10. This CDR3 is CASSISQGAAGGELFF. The CDR3 DNA is TGTGCCAGTAGTATTAGTCAGGGGGCGGCCGGCGGGGAGCTGTTTTTT.

V and J are TRBV19 and TRBJ2-1, with a possible D match to TRBD2 (5 bases). The germline CDR1 and CDR2 sequences are LNHDA and SQIVND (reference sequence). V was clipped by 10 bases and J by 4 bases, with 11 bases between them. CDR3 size: 12 residues. The CDR3, as DNA: TGTGCCACTGGGAGCGGATACAATGAGCAGTTCTTC. As protein: CATGSGYNEQFF.

The chain uses TRBV6-5 and TRBJ1-5; 8 positions match TRBD1. CDR1 is MNHEY, CDR2 SVGAGI, per germline. The CDR3 length is 14 residues. The J segment lost 4 bases and the V segment lost 5 bases, leaving 4 bases of the junction unmatched. The CDR3 sequence: CASSMGQDNQPQHF. CDR3 in DNA: TGTGCCAGCAGTATGGGACAGGATAATCAGCCCCAGCATTTT.

This chain links TRBV12-3 or TRBV12-4 with TRBJ2-2; D is undetermined. The CDR3 runs to 13 residues. Trimming removed 2 bases from V and 9 bases from J, with 10 bases in between. The CDR3 loop is CASSLIPFRELFF. CDR3 sequence (DNA): TGTGCCAGCAGTTTAATTCCCTTCCGGGAGCTGTTTTTT.

The chain couples TRBV7-6 to TRBJ2-1, with 10 nucleotides matching TRBD1. CDR3 length equals 16 residues. Trimming removed 4 bases from V and 6 bases from J; junction bases left unmatched: 9. Germline V lookup: CDR1 SGHVS, CDR2 FNYEAQ. The CDR3 sequence is CASSSLRQGAFNEQFF. The CDR3 DNA follows: TGTGCCAGCAGCTCTTTACGACAGGGGGCTTTCAATGAGCAGTTCTTC.

This clone appeared once. A read error may produce the germline difference seen at one junction end. The gene calls are TRBV7-7 and TRBJ2-7; the match to TRBD1 covers 7 bases. Germline values: CDR1 SSHAT, CDR2 FNYEAQ (reference sequence). This CDR3 region has 15 residues. CDR3 DNA sequence: TGTGCTAGCAGCTTAGAGGGGACAGACTCCTACGAGCAGTACTTC. Translation: CASSLEGTDSYEQYF.

The V gene is TRBV5-1, the J gene TRBJ2-5; D not resolved. The CDR3 is 14 amino acids. V was clipped by 4 bases and J by 5 bases, with 15 bases between them. Germline V gives CDR1 SGHRS, CDR2 YFSETQ. CDR3 nucleotides: TGCGCCAGCAGCCTTGACCACCCCCGGGAGACCCAGTACTTC. Translated: CASSLDHPRETQYF.

The chain couples TRBV7-8 to TRBJ1-1, with D possibly being TRBD1 (6 bases). V lost 5 bases and J 5 bases, leaving 21 bases between the germline ends. Germline CDR1 reads SGHVS; CDR2 reads FQNEAQ. This CDR3 is built from 16 residues. CDR3 nucleotide sequence: TGTGCCAGCAGCATAAGGGACCCTAGTAGGGGGACTGAAGCTTTCTTT. This translates into CASSIRDPSRGTEAFF.

The chain joins TRBV19 to TRBJ2-5; D not resolved. The CDR3 runs 14 residues. CDR1 is LNHDA, CDR2 SQIVND, per germline (reference sequence). Trimming left V 3 bases short and J 5 bases short, with 13 bases between. The CDR3 DNA reads TGTGCCAGTAGTATGACTGCAAATGTGGAGACCCAGTACTTC. It is translated as CASSMTANVETQYF.

This CDR3 reads CASSIRASGYEQYF. The CDR3 region has the DNA TGTGCCAGTAGTATTAGGGCTAGCGGGTACGAGCAGTACTTC. The J gene is TRBJ2-7, the V gene TRBV19, with 8 bases lining up with TRBD2. J was trimmed by 4 bases and V by 3 bases; bases with no gene match: 5. CDR1 and CDR2 (germline): LNHDA, SQIVND (reference sequence). The CDR3 has 14 amino acids.

The rearrangement uses TRBV9 and TRBJ2-3, with 7 bases fitting TRBD2. Losses at the gene ends were 4 bases for V and 2 bases for J; bases not matched to a gene: 7. Germline V gene lookup returns CDR1 SGDLS and CDR2 YYNGEE. The CDR3 runs 15 residues. The CDR3 loop reads CASSSRGDLTDTQYF. The CDR3 DNA follows: TGTGCCAGCAGCAGCCGGGGGGACCTCACAGATACGCAGTATTTT.

This clone has more than one count but fewer than ten. The chain combines TRBV3-1 (or the pseudogene TRBV3-2) with TRBJ1-5; D may be TRBD1 (5 bases). The CDR3 covers 14 residues. CDR1 is LGHDT, CDR2 YNNKEL, per germline (reference sequence). V lost 8 bases, J lost 2 bases, and 13 bases lay in between. The CDR3 DNA reads as TGTGCCAGCTCCCGAGGGGAGGGCAATCAGCCCCAGCATTTT. This translates into CASSRGEGNQPQHF.

The gene calls are TRBV7-9 and TRBJ1-1; 7 nucleotides match TRBD1. CDR3 length: 16 residues. Trimming cost V 5 bases and J 0 bases; bases outside gene matches: 9. In germline, CDR1 is SEHNR, CDR2 FQNEAQ (reference sequence). The CDR3 spells CASSMSDRYMNTEAFF. Written as DNA, the CDR3 is TGTGCCAGCAGCATGTCGGACAGGTATATGAACACTGAAGCTTTCTTT.

J is TRBJ1-3 and V is TRBV7-2, with TRBD1 identical over 8 bases. Germline-derived CDR1 and CDR2 are SGHTA and FQGNSA. The CDR3 is made up of 16 amino acids. The ends lost 1 base at V and 0 bases at J; junction bases unmatched: 2. CDR3 DNA: TGTGCCAGCAGCTTAGTCGGGACAGGCTCTGGAAACACCATATATTTT. Translated, it gives CASSLVGTGSGNTIYF. Looking up the rest from reference TRBV7-2 and TRBJ1-3 gives the full variable domain: GAGVSQSPSNKVTEKGKDVELRCDPISGHTALYWYRQSLGQGLEFLIYFQGNSAPDKSGLPSDRFSAERTGGSVSTLTIQRTQQEDSAVYLCASSLVGTGSGNTIYFGEGSWLTVV.

This clone has more than one count but fewer than ten. This chain joins TRBV29-1 and TRBJ1-1, with D maybe TRBD1 (5 bases). The CDR3 has 11 residues. Germline lookup yields CDR1 SQVTM and CDR2 ANQGSEA. V was cut by 4 bases and J by 2 bases, with 5 bases left in between. CDR3 amino acids: CSVGTNTEAFF. CDR3 nucleotides: TGCAGCGTTGGGACAAACACTGAAGCTTTCTTT.

The V call is TRBV7-2, the J call TRBJ2-5; 11 positions agree with TRBD2. The germline V gene encodes CDR1 SGHTA and CDR2 FQGNSA. Germline trimming cut 1 base from V and 1 base from J; bases unmatched to any gene: 2. The CDR3 has 16 amino acids. The DNA for the CDR3 is TGTGCCAGCAGCTTAGAACTAGCGGGGGTCCAAGAGACCCAGTACTTC. Encoded protein: CASSLELAGVQETQYF.

CDR3 bases: TGTGCCAGCAGTACGAACCGAGGTTACGAGCAGTACTTC. It is translated as CASSTNRGYEQYF. This rearrangement joins TRBV6-6 to TRBJ2-7; no clear D gene. The length of the CDR3 is 13 residues. The germline gives CDR1 MNHNY, CDR2 SVGAGI (reference sequence). The ends were cut back, 5 bases at V and 4 bases at J, with 12 bases in the middle.

The rearrangement joins TRBV25-1 to TRBJ2-5; 10 nucleotides agree with TRBD1. Per the germline V gene, CDR1 is MGHDK and CDR2 is SYGVNS. The CDR3 covers 14 residues. The ends lost 4 bases at V and 4 bases at J; junction bases unmatched: 3. The CDR3 sequence is CASSGRTGGETQYF. The CDR3 nucleotides are TGTGCCAGCAGTGGCAGGACAGGGGGAGAGACCCAGTACTTC.

The table lists this clone with a few counts. V usage is TRBV29-1 and J usage is TRBJ2-2; D remains ambiguous. V was clipped by 6 bases and J by 2 bases, with 4 bases between them. Germline V lookup: CDR1 SQVTM, CDR2 ANQGSEA. The CDR3 totals 11 residues. As DNA, the CDR3 is TGCAGCGTCGCCAACACCGGGGAGCTGTTTTTT. Protein sequence: CSVANTGELFF.

This clone appeared a few times. The J gene is TRBJ1-6, the V gene TRBV4-1; D is uncertain. Trimming took off 0 bases at V and 10 bases at J, with 13 bases between the two ends. Germline V gene data show CDR1 as MGHRA and CDR2 as YSYEKL. The CDR3 has 15 residues. CDR3 amino acids: CASSQDPAVHSPLHF. The CDR3, as DNA: TGCGCCAGCAGCCAAGATCCGGCAGTCCACTCACCCCTCCACTTT.

V usage is TRBV6-5 and J usage is TRBJ1-2; no clear D gene. Per the germline V gene, CDR1 is MNHEY and CDR2 is SVGAGI. This CDR3 has 14 residues. V was shortened by 6 bases and J by 4 bases, with 15 bases between the two germline ends. CDR3 nucleotide sequence: TGTGCCAGCAGCCCCGACTGGGAAGGCTATGGCTACACCTTC. Translation: CASSPDWEGYGYTF.